This T cell receptor (beta chain) comes out of a study of immune heterogeneity within non-small cell lung tumors. At the level of the study: Tumors were classified as 4 squamous cell carcinomas, 10 non-squamous carcinomas and 1 not otherwise specified.

Multiplex PCR amplified TCR beta CDR3 with 32 V and 13 J primers. Each CDR3 protein is one row after TCRdb ran MiXCR on the multiplex PCR reads. The sample has 2,500 to 3,500 distinct CDR3 sequences, 40% to 55% seen once. Bulk tumor genomic DNA, approximately 570 ng per sample, was the template. Several biopsies per primary tumor, spaced far apart, were taken during surgery. Curative operations were performed on patients who had untreated, newly diagnosed non-small cell lung cancer. The clonotype was recovered from a man aged 55 to 70 with non-small cell lung cancer. The sample comprised lung tumor tissue.

CDR3 coding DNA: TGTGCCAGCAGCCAAGGGGGGGCCCTCCACTTT. It is translated as CASSQGGALHF. The rearrangement links TRBV14 to TRBJ1-6; the D gene is possibly TRBD1 (5 bases). From germline, CDR1 is SGHDN and CDR2 FVKESK. The ends were cut back, 1 base at V and 14 bases at J, with 6 bases in the middle. The CDR3 contains 11 residues.